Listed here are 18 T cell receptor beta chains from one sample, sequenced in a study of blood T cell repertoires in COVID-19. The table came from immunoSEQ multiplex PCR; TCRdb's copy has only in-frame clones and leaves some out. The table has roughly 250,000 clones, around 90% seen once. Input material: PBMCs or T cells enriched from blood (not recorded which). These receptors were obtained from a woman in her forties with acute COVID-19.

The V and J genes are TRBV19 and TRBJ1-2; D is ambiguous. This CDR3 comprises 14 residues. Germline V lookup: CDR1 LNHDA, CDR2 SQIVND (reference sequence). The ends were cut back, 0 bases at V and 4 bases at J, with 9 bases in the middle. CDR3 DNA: TGTGCCAGTAGTATAGACCCCGGTATCTATGGCTACACCTTC. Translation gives CASSIDPGIYGYTF. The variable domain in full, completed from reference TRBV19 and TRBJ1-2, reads DGGITQSPKYLFRKEGQNVTLSCEQNLNHDAMYWYRQDPGQGLRLIYYSQIVNDFQKGDIAEGYSVSREKKESFPLTVTSAQKNPTAFYLCASSIDPGIYGYTFGSGTRLTVV.

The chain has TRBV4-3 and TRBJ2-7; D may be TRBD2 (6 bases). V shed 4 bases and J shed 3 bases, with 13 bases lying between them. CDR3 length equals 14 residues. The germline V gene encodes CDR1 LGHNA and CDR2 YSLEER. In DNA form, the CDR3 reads TGCGCCAGCAGCCGGGGACTTATAAACTACGAGCAGTACTTC. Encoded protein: CASSRGLINYEQYF.

CDR3: CASSLTSSTDTQYF. The CDR3 bases are TGTGCCAGCAGCTTAACATCTAGCACAGATACGCAGTATTTT. This chain links TRBV7-2 with TRBJ2-3; no reliable D call. The CDR3 spans 14 residues. Trimming cost V 2 bases and J 0 bases, with 6 bases left between them. Germline CDR1 and CDR2: SGHTA and FQGNSA.

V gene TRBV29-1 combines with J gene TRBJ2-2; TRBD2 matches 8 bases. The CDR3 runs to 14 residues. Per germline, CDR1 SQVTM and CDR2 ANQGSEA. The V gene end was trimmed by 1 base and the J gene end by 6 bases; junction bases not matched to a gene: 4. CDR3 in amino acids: CSVEGTSLAGELFF. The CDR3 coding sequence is TGCAGCGTTGAAGGGACTAGCCTGGCCGGGGAGCTGTTTTTT.

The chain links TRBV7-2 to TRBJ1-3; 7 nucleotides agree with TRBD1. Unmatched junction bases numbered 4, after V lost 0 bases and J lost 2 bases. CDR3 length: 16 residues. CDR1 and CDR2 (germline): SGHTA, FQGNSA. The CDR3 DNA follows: TGTGCCAGCAGCTTAGCGGTCGGGACAGCTGGAAACACCATATATTTT. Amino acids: CASSLAVGTAGNTIYF.

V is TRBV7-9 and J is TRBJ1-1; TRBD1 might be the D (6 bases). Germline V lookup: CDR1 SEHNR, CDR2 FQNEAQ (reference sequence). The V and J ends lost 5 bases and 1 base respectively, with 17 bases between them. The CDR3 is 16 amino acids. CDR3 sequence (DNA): TGTGCCAGCAGCCTGGGGCAGGGGAAGGGGAACACTGAAGCTTTCTTT. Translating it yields CASSLGQGKGNTEAFF.

DNA for the CDR3: TGTGCCTGGAGTGAGGCAGGTCAGAGCTCTGGAAACACCATATATTTT. Residues: CAWSEAGQSSGNTIYF. The rearrangement links TRBV30 to TRBJ1-3; D gene unclear. CDR1 GTSNPN and CDR2 SVGIG come from the germline V gene (reference sequence). V lost 1 base, J lost 0 bases, and 13 bases lay in between. This CDR3 region has 16 residues.

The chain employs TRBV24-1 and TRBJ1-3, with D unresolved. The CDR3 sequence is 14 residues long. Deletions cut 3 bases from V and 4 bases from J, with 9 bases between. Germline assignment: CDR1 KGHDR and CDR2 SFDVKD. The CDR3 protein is CATSDGRGGNTIYF. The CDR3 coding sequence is TGTGCCACCAGTGATGGGCGAGGGGGAAACACCATATATTTT.

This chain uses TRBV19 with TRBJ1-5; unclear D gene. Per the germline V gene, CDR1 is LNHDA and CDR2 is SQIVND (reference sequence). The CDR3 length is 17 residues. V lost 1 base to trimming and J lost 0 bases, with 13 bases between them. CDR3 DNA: TGTGCCAGTAGTATAGTCCCACAGATGAATAGCAATCAGCCCCAGCATTTT. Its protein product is CASSIVPQMNSNQPQHF.

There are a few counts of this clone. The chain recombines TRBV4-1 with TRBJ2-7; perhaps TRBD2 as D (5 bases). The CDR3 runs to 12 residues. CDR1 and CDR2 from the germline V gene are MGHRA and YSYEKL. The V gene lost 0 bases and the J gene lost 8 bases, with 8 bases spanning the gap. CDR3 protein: CASSQDSGKQYF. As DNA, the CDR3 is TGCGCCAGCAGCCAAGATTCCGGGAAGCAGTACTTC.

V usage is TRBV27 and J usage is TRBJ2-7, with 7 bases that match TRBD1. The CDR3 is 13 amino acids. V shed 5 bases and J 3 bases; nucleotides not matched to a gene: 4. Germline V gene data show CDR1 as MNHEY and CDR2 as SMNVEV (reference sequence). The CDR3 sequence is CASSIRQGYEQYF. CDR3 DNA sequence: TGTGCCAGCAGTATCCGACAGGGCTACGAGCAGTACTTC.

CDR3 DNA sequence: TGCGCCAGCAGCTTACAGGGGGCTAGGGCAGATACGCAGTATTTT. It translates to CASSLQGARADTQYF. The V gene is TRBV5-1, the J gene TRBJ2-3; the match to TRBD1 covers 9 bases. CDR1 and CDR2 (germline): SGHRS, YFSETQ. J was trimmed by 4 bases and V by 2 bases; bases with no gene match: 5. The CDR3 runs 15 residues.

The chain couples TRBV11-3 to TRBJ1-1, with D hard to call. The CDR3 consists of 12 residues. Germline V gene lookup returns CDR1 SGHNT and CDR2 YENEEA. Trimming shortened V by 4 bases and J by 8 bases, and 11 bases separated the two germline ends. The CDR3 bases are TGTGCCAGCAGCTCCGAGGAAATGGAAGCTTTCTTT. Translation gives CASSSEEMEAFF.

CDR3 in amino acids: CAWSVPGRTGELFF. The DNA of the CDR3 is TGTGCCTGGAGTGTACCCGGGAGAACCGGGGAGCTGTTTTTT. The chain links TRBV30 to TRBJ2-2; a possible D gene is TRBD2 (6 bases). Trimming took 0 bases from V and 5 from J, leaving 10 bases between them. The CDR3 extends over 14 amino acids. CDR1 and CDR2 (germline): GTSNPN, SVGIG (reference sequence). Based on the CDR3 plus reference TRBV30 and TRBJ2-2, the full variable domain is SQTIHQWPATLVQPVGSPLSLECTVEGTSNPNLYWYRQAAGRGLQLLFYSVGIGQISSEVPQNLSASRPQDRQFILSSKKLLLSDSGFYLCAWSVPGRTGELFFGEGSRLTVL.

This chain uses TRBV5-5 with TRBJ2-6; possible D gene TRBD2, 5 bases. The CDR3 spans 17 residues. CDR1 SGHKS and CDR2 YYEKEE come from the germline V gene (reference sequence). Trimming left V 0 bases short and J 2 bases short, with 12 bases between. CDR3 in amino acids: CASSLDVFGAGANVLTF. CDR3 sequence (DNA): TGTGCCAGCAGCTTGGATGTTTTCGGGGCTGGGGCCAACGTCCTGACTTTC. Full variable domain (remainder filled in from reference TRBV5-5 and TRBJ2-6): DAGVTQSPTHLIKTRGQQVTLRCSPISGHKSVSWYQQVLGQGPQFIFQYYEKEERGRGNFPDRFSARQFPNYSSELNVNALLLGDSALYLCASSLDVFGAGANVLTFGAGSRLTVL.

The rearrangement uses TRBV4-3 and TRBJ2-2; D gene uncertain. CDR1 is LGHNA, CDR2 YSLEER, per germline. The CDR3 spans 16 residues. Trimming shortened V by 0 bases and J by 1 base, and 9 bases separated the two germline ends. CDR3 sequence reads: CASSQDFTLNTGELFF. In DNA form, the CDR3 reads TGCGCCAGCAGCCAAGATTTCACATTGAACACCGGGGAGCTGTTTTTT.

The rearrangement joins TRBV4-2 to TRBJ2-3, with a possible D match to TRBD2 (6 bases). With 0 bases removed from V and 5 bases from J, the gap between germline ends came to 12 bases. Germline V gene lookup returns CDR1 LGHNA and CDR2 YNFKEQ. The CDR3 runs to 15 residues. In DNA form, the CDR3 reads TGTGCCAGCAGCCAAGATCTACTAGCAGGAGATACGCAGTATTTT. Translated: CASSQDLLAGDTQYF.

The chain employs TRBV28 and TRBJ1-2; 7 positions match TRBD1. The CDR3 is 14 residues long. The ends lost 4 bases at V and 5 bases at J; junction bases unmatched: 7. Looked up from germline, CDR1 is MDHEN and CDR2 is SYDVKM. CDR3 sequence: CASSWTGTLYGYTF. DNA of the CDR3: TGTGCCAGCAGTTGGACAGGCACGCTTTATGGCTACACCTTC.